This entry lists 30 T cell receptor beta chains sequenced from one sample in a study of T cell repertoires in cytomegalovirus infection. TCRdb analysed the reads with MiXCR anew, one entry per CDR3 protein. The sample comprises 200,000 to 300,000 distinct CDR3 sequences, roughly 10% of which are singletons, and around 16% rests with the top ten. Material for sequencing was PBMCs. Every receptor here comes from a human donor in good health (CMV status not recorded). Some clones in this sample may be carry-over from other donors' samples.

The chain employs TRBV20-1 and TRBJ1-1; 7 bases match TRBD1. There are 14 residues in the CDR3. Germline assignment: CDR1 DFQATT and CDR2 SNEGSKA (reference sequence). V lost 5 bases to trimming and J lost 0 bases; unmatched junction nucleotides: 6. The DNA for the CDR3 is TGCAGTGCTTTCCGGGACAGTGTGAACACTGAAGCTTTCTTT. As protein: CSAFRDSVNTEAFF.

This clonotype has a handful of counts. The chain links TRBV9 to TRBJ2-7; 10 nucleotides agree with TRBD2. Germline V lookup: CDR1 SGDLS, CDR2 YYNGEE. The CDR3 is 15 residues long. The V segment lost 0 bases and the J segment 3 bases; nucleotides outside the gene matches: 3. The CDR3 region is CASSVAGTSDYEQYF. In DNA, the CDR3 is TGTGCCAGCAGCGTAGCGGGGACTAGCGACTACGAGCAGTACTTC.

This clonotype was observed many times. The genes are TRBV7-2 and TRBJ2-7; D remains unclear. CDR1 SGHTA and CDR2 FQGNSA come from the germline V gene. This CDR3 contains 11 residues. V lost 2 bases and J lost 5, with 4 bases in between. Here the CDR3 DNA reads TGTGCCAGCAGCTTAAGCGACGAGCAGTACTTC. This translates into CASSLSDEQYF.

The rearrangement uses TRBV28 and TRBJ1-6; the D gene is possibly TRBD1 (6 bases). V shed 6 bases and J shed 7 bases, with 13 bases lying between them. The CDR3 contains 14 residues. The germline V gene encodes CDR1 MDHEN and CDR2 SYDVKM. CDR3 loop: CASRMTGANSPLHF. The CDR3 nucleotides read TGTGCCAGCAGGATGACAGGAGCAAATTCACCCCTCCACTTT.

This clonotype was counted many times. The chain combines TRBV10-3 with TRBJ1-1, with 9 bases identical to TRBD1. The germline gives CDR1 ENHRY, CDR2 SYGVKD. V lost 6 bases and J lost 4; bases outside the gene matches: 6. The CDR3 loop spans 14 amino acids. CDR3 DNA: TGTGCCATCAGGGGACAGGGAAGGCGCACTGAAGCTTTCTTT. Protein product: CAIRGQGRRTEAFF.

This clonotype was observed at least ten times. The chain combines TRBV7-9 with TRBJ2-2; D is possibly TRBD2 (6 bases). Germline CDR1 is SEHNR and CDR2 is FQNEAQ (reference sequence). The CDR3 has 15 amino acids. V was clipped by 1 base and J by 5 bases, with 11 bases between them. CDR3 protein: CASSLVGTSTGELFF. DNA of the CDR3: TGTGCCAGCAGCTTAGTGGGGACTTCAACCGGGGAGCTGTTTTTT.

This clonotype was seen a handful of times. This rearrangement joins TRBV19 to TRBJ1-2; 8 nucleotides align to TRBD1. From germline, CDR1 is LNHDA and CDR2 SQIVND (reference sequence). The CDR3 extends over 15 amino acids. Trimming took 9 bases from V and 6 from J; bases not matched to a gene: 15. This CDR3 reads CASTVVLRQGNGYTF. The CDR3 DNA follows: TGTGCCAGCACAGTTGTGCTTCGACAGGGGAATGGCTACACCTTC.

The rearrangement links TRBV20-1 to TRBJ2-5; D remains unclear. The ends were cut back, 4 bases at V and 5 bases at J, with 11 bases in the middle. The CDR3 runs 12 residues. Germline V gene lookup returns CDR1 DFQATT and CDR2 SNEGSKA (reference sequence). Here the CDR3 DNA reads TGCAGTGCTACAATAGCTTTGGAGACCCAGTACTTC. Amino acids: CSATIALETQYF.

The chain couples TRBV12-3 or TRBV12-4 to TRBJ2-7; the match to TRBD1 covers 9 bases. V dropped 5 bases and J dropped 4; count of bases not matched to a gene: 9. CDR3 size: 15 residues. Here the CDR3 reads CASSPGGQGIYEQYF. In DNA, the CDR3 is TGTGCCAGCAGTCCAGGGGGACAGGGTATTTACGAGCAGTACTTC.

The rearrangement uses TRBV7-2 and TRBJ2-3, with D possibly TRBD2 on 5 matching bases. The CDR3 spans 15 residues. Trimming cost V 1 base and J 3 bases, with 11 bases left between them. The germline V gene encodes CDR1 SGHTA and CDR2 FQGNSA. The CDR3 region has the DNA TGTGCCAGCAGCTTAGGGGCAGAGGGAACAGATACGCAGTATTTT. Amino acids: CASSLGAEGTDTQYF.

This clonotype was found once. The rearrangement joins TRBV20-1 to TRBJ2-7, with 8 bases lining up with TRBD1. CDR1 is DFQATT, CDR2 SNEGSKA, per germline (reference sequence). Losses at the gene ends were 6 bases for V and 5 bases for J; bases not matched to a gene: 12. This CDR3 contains 14 residues. The CDR3 DNA follows: TGCAGTGCCTCCGGGACAGGAGGCCTGAACGAGCAGTACTTC. It is translated as CSASGTGGLNEQYF.

There are many counts of this clonotype. J is TRBJ1-5 and V is TRBV7-2, with D hard to call. The CDR3 has 13 amino acids. Looked up from germline, CDR1 is SGHTA and CDR2 is FQGNSA. The germline V and J ends were trimmed by 2 bases and 5 bases, with 7 bases remaining between them. The CDR3 DNA is TGTGCCAGCAGCTTAATTGGGGATCAGCCCCAGCATTTT. Translated: CASSLIGDQPQHF.

This clonotype appeared a few times. The chain combines TRBV9 with TRBJ1-2; unclear D gene. The CDR3 loop spans 16 amino acids. Between the trimmed V and J ends, which lost 0 bases and 7 bases, there was a span of 19 bases. CDR1 is SGDLS, CDR2 YYNGEE, per germline. The CDR3 reads CASSVDGNSRWGGYTF. The CDR3 DNA follows: TGTGCCAGCAGCGTAGATGGTAACAGTCGGTGGGGTGGCTACACCTTC.

The J gene is TRBJ1-1, the V gene TRBV10-3; D remains ambiguous. Trimming pared 6 bases from V and 9 bases from J, leaving 11 bases between. This CDR3 has 11 amino acids. Germline loops: CDR1 ENHRY, CDR2 SYGVKD. CDR3 sequence (DNA): TGTGCCATCAGGAACAGAGAGCAAGCTTTCTTT. It codes for CAIRNREQAFF.

This sequence joins TRBV12-3 or TRBV12-4 and TRBJ2-3, with 11 nucleotides matching TRBD2. V trimming: 7 bases; J trimming: 4 bases; junction bases outside the gene matches: 1. The CDR3 has 13 amino acids. CDR3 in DNA: TGTGCCAGCAAGGGACTAGCGGCAGATACGCAGTATTTT. Its translation: CASKGLAADTQYF.

This clonotype was counted ten times or more. The V gene is TRBV7-2, the J gene TRBJ1-4, with 8 bases aligning to TRBD1. J was trimmed by 8 bases and V by 0 bases; bases with no gene match: 11. Per the germline V gene, CDR1 is SGHTA and CDR2 is FQGNSA. The CDR3 spans 17 residues. The CDR3 sequence is CASSLARAGGVREKLFF. In nucleotides, the CDR3 is TGTGCCAGCAGCTTAGCGCGGGCAGGGGGCGTTCGAGAAAAACTGTTTTTT.

This clonotype was seen at least ten times. The gene calls are TRBV7-6 and TRBJ1-1; no clear D. CDR1 is SGHVS, CDR2 FNYEAQ, per germline. The CDR3 is 14 residues long. The V end lost 5 bases, the J end lost 1 base, and 11 bases lay between the germline ends. The CDR3 DNA sequence: TGTGCCAGCAGCCCGTCGTCTAGGAACACTGAAGCTTTCTTT. It specifies CASSPSSRNTEAFF.

This clonotype has ten or more counts. V and J are TRBV11-2 and TRBJ2-1, with 9 bases that match TRBD2. Germline V gene lookup returns CDR1 SGHAT and CDR2 FQNNGV. J gave up 6 bases and V 6 bases, and 9 bases lay outside the gene matches. This CDR3 has 15 amino acids. The CDR3 nucleotides read TGTGCCAGCAGACCCCCCCCAGCGGGAGGCAATGAGCAGTTCTTC. The encoded protein is CASRPPPAGGNEQFF.

This clonotype was observed a handful of times. V and J are TRBV6-6 and TRBJ2-1; D gene unclear. Germline V gives CDR1 MNHNY, CDR2 SVGAGI (reference sequence). V was trimmed by 2 bases and J by 6 bases, leaving 11 bases between them. This CDR3 has 14 residues. CDR3 nucleotides: TGTGCCAGCAGTTACGTCCAGATTTCCAATGAGCAGTTCTTC. Its translation is CASSYVQISNEQFF.

The rearrangement uses TRBV5-1 and TRBJ1-1; TRBD1 matches at 9 bases. Trimming removed 3 bases from V and 6 bases from J; junction bases left unmatched: 3. The CDR3 is 13 amino acids. The germline V gene has CDR1 SGHRS and CDR2 YFSETQ. CDR3 in DNA: TGCGCCAGCAGCTGGACAGGGGCGGCTGAAGCTTTCTTT. Translated: CASSWTGAAEAFF.

This clonotype was seen more than once but under ten times. V is TRBV6-6 and J is TRBJ2-5; D may be TRBD1 (5 bases). Trimming took 0 bases from V and 3 from J, leaving 8 bases between them. This CDR3 spans 14 amino acids. The germline CDR1 and CDR2 sequences are MNHNY and SVGAGI (reference sequence). The CDR3 sequence: CASSYSSGKETQYF. CDR3 in DNA: TGTGCCAGCAGTTACTCCTCAGGGAAAGAGACCCAGTACTTC.

Ten or more counts support this clonotype. V and J are TRBV7-2 and TRBJ2-2, with 16 positions matching TRBD2. Per germline, CDR1 SGHTA and CDR2 FQGNSA. This CDR3 has 19 amino acids. V gave up 5 bases and J gave up 6 bases; unmatched junction bases: 12. The CDR3 is CASSPIPGLAGGPSGELFF. The CDR3 DNA follows: TGTGCCAGCAGCCCGATCCCGGGACTAGCGGGAGGGCCCTCCGGGGAGCTGTTTTTT.

This clonotype was seen repeatedly, ten times or more. The CDR3 loop reads CASSSQRSSADTQYF. The CDR3 nucleotides read TGTGCCAGCAGCTCGCAGCGGTCGTCCGCAGATACGCAGTATTTT. The J gene is TRBJ2-3, the V gene TRBV7-2; possible D gene TRBD2, 5 bases. CDR1 and CDR2 (germline): SGHTA, FQGNSA. Between the trimmed V and J ends, which lost 4 bases and 4 bases, there was a span of 15 bases. The CDR3 runs to 15 residues.

This clonotype was detected a few times. V and J are TRBV12-5 and TRBJ2-3; maybe TRBD1 (6 bases). CDR1 and CDR2 from the germline V gene are LGHNT and FRNRAP. The CDR3 totals 15 residues. The V end lost 6 bases, the J end lost 2 bases, and 15 bases lay between the germline ends. CDR3 in amino acids: CASGPTGRDTDTQYF. CDR3 bases: TGTGCTAGTGGCCCGACAGGCCGAGACACAGATACGCAGTATTTT.

The chain joins TRBV6-5 to TRBJ2-7, with TRBD2 identical over 12 bases. The germline V gene has CDR1 MNHEY and CDR2 SVGAGI. This CDR3 is 13 amino acids long. Trimming removed 10 bases from V and 5 bases from J; junction bases left unmatched: 6. The CDR3 here is CATFGTSGHEQYF. The CDR3, as DNA: TGTGCCACCTTTGGGACTAGCGGGCACGAGCAGTACTTC.

This clonotype was counted at least ten times. This rearrangement joins TRBV7-8 to TRBJ1-4; a possible D gene is TRBD1 (6 bases). Germline loops: CDR1 SGHVS, CDR2 FQNEAQ. This CDR3 region has 16 residues. Trimming took off 1 base at V and 6 bases at J, with 15 bases between the two ends. The CDR3 sequence: CASSLVTWGADEKLFF. CDR3 DNA sequence: TGTGCCAGCAGCTTAGTTACTTGGGGGGCCGATGAAAAACTGTTTTTT.

This clonotype was counted between two and nine times. The CDR3 region is CSAALPGSSNQPQHF. The DNA of the CDR3 is TGCAGTGCCGCACTTCCCGGGAGTAGCAATCAGCCCCAGCATTTT. The V call is TRBV20-1, the J call TRBJ1-5; no clear D. V was cut by 6 bases and J by 0 bases, with 15 bases left in between. Germline-derived CDR1 and CDR2 are DFQATT and SNEGSKA (reference sequence). This CDR3 has 15 residues.

This clonotype showed up many times. This sequence joins TRBV7-2 and TRBJ2-5; perhaps D is TRBD1 or TRBD2 (5 bases each). This CDR3 spans 13 amino acids. Trimming shortened V by 7 bases and J by 5 bases, and 14 bases separated the two germline ends. The germline gives CDR1 SGHTA, CDR2 FQGNSA. CDR3 protein: CASTARGSETQYF. In DNA, the CDR3 is TGTGCCAGCACCGCGAGGGGTTCGGAGACCCAGTACTTC.

This clonotype was seen ten or more times. This chain connects TRBV28 to TRBJ1-5; no reliable D call. This CDR3 has 13 amino acids. Trimming stripped 3 bases from V and 6 bases from J, with 9 bases between. The germline V gene has CDR1 MDHEN and CDR2 SYDVKM. The DNA of the CDR3 is TGTGCCAGCAGTTTGTTGGGTAGTCAGCCCCAGCATTTT. This gives the protein CASSLLGSQPQHF.

This clonotype showed up just once. The rearrangement uses TRBV15 and TRBJ2-7; no reliable D call. This CDR3 is built from 14 residues. Trimming removed 0 bases from V and 6 bases from J, with 12 bases in between. Germline assignment: CDR1 LNHNV and CDR2 YYDKDF (reference sequence). DNA of the CDR3: TGTGCCACCAGCAGAGATCCTATTGGGCTCGAGCAGTACTTC. Amino acid sequence: CATSRDPIGLEQYF.